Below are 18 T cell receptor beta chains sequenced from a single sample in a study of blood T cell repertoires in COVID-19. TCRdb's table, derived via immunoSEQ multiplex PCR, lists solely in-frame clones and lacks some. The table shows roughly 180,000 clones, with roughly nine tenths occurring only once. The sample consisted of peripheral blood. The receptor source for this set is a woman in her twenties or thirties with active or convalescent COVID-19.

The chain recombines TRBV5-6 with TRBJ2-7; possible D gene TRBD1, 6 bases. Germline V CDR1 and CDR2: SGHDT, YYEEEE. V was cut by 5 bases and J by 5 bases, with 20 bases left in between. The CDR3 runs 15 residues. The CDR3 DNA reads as TGTGCCAGCAGTTTAAGGGGGTATGTGACCCACGAGCAGTACTTC. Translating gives CASSLRGYVTHEQYF.

The DNA for the CDR3 is TGTGCCAGCAGTGTTAAGGGGGACACTGAAGCTTTCTTT. This codes for CASSVKGDTEAFF. The chain has TRBV2 and TRBJ1-1, with a possible D match to TRBD1 (6 bases). The CDR3 loop spans 13 amino acids. V gave up 4 bases and J gave up 3 bases, with 9 bases separating them. The germline gives CDR1 SNHLY, CDR2 FYNNEI.

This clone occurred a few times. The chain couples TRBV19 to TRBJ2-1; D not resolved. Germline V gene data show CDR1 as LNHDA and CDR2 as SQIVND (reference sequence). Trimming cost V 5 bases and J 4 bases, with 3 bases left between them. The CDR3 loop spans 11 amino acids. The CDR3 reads CASSRYNEQFF. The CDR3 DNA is TGTGCCAGTAGTCGGTACAATGAGCAGTTCTTC. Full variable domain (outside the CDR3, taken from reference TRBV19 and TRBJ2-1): DGGITQSPKYLFRKEGQNVTLSCEQNLNHDAMYWYRQDPGQGLRLIYYSQIVNDFQKGDIAEGYSVSREKKESFPLTVTSAQKNPTAFYLCASSRYNEQFFGPGTRLTVL.

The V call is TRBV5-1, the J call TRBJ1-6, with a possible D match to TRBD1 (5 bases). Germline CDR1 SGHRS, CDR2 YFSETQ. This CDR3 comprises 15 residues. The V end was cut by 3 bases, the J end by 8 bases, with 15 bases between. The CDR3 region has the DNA TGCGCCAGCAGCTCCCGGACAACCACGGATTCACCCCTCCACTTT. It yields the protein CASSSRTTTDSPLHF.

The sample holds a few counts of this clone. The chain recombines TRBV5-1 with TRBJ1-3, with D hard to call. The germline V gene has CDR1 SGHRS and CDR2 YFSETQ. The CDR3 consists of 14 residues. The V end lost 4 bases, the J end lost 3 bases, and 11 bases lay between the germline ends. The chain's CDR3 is CASSRGTRGNTIYF. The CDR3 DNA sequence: TGCGCCAGCAGCCGCGGAACGCGTGGAAACACCATATATTTT.

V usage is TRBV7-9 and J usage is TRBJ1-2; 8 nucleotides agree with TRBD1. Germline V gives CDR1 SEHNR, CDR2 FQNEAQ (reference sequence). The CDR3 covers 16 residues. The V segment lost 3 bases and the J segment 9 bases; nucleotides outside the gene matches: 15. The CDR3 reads CASSFSPLGDRRRYTF. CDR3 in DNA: TGTGCCAGCAGCTTTTCTCCCCTAGGGGACAGGCGGCGCTACACCTTC.

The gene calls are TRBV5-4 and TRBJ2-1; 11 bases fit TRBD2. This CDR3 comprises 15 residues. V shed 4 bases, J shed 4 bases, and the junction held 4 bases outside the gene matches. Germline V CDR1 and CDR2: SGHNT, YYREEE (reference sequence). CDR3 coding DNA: TGTGCCAGCAGCGTCGGACTAGCGGGTTACAATGAGCAGTTCTTC. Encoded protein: CASSVGLAGYNEQFF. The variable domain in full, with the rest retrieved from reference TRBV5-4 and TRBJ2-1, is ETGVTQSPTHLIKTRGQQVTLRCSSQSGHNTVSWYQQALGQGPQFIFQYYREEENGRGNFPPRFSGLQFPNYSSELNVNALELDDSALYLCASSVGLAGYNEQFFGPGTRLTVL.

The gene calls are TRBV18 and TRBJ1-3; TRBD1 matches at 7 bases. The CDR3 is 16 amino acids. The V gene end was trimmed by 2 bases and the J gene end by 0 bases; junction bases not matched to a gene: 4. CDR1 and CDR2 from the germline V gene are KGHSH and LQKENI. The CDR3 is CASSPGTADSGNTIYF. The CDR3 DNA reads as TGTGCCAGCTCACCAGGGACAGCCGACTCTGGAAACACCATATATTTT.

The chain's CDR3 is CASSTTVATNEKLFF. The CDR3 DNA reads TGTGCCAGCAGCACGACAGTAGCAACTAATGAAAAACTGTTTTTT. The V gene is TRBV11-3, the J gene TRBJ1-4, with a possible D match to TRBD1 (5 bases). The CDR3 consists of 15 residues. Germline V gives CDR1 SGHNT, CDR2 YENEEA. Trimming stripped 5 bases from V and 0 bases from J, with 10 bases between.

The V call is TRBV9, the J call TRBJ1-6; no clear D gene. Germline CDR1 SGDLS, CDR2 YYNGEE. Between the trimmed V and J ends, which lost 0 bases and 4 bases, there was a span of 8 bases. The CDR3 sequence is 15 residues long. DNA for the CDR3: TGTGCCAGCAGCGTAGCGGGAACTTATAATTCACCCCTCCACTTT. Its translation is CASSVAGTYNSPLHF.

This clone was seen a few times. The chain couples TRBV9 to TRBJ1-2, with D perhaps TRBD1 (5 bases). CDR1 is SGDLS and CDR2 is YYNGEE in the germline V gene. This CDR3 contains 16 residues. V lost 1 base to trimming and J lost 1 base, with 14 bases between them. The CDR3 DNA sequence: TGTGCCAGCAGCGTATTCCCAGGGAGGAGTAACTATGGCTACACCTTC. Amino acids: CASSVFPGRSNYGYTF.

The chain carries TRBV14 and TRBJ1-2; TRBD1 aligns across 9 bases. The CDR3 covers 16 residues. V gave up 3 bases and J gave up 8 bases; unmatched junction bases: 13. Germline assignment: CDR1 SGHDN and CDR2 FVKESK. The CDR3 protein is CASSHASQGAFGGYTF. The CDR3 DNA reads TGTGCCAGCAGCCACGCTTCACAGGGGGCGTTCGGCGGCTACACCTTC.

The CDR3 reads CASRTGVQETQYF. CDR3 nucleotide sequence: TGCGCCAGCAGGACGGGAGTCCAAGAGACCCAGTACTTC. V usage is TRBV5-1 and J usage is TRBJ2-5; D is possibly TRBD2 (6 bases). This CDR3 has 13 amino acids. The germline V gene has CDR1 SGHRS and CDR2 YFSETQ. The V end lost 5 bases, the J end lost 1 base, and 9 bases lay between the germline ends.

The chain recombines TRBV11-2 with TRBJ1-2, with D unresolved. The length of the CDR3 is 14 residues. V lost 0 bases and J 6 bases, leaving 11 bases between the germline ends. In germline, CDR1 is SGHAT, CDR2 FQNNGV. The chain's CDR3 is CASSLDTRIDGYTF. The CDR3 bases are TGTGCCAGCAGCTTAGATACCAGGATCGATGGCTACACCTTC.

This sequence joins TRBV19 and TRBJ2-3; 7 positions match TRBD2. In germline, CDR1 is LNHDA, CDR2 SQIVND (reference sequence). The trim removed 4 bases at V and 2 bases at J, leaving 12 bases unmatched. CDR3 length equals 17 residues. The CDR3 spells CASSSFGMRENTDTQYF. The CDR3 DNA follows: TGTGCCAGTAGTAGTTTTGGTATGCGGGAGAACACAGATACGCAGTATTTT.

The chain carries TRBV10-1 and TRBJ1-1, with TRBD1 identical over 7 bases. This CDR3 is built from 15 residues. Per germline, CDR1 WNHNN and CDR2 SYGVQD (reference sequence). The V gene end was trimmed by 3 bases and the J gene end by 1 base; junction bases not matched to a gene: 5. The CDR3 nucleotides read TGCGCCAGCAGTGACCGACAGGGCCCGAACACTGAAGCTTTCTTT. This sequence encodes CASSDRQGPNTEAFF.

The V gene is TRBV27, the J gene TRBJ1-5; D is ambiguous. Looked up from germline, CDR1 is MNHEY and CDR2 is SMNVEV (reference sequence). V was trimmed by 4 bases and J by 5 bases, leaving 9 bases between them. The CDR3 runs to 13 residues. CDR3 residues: CASSYGRDQPQHF. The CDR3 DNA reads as TGTGCCAGCAGTTACGGGAGAGATCAGCCCCAGCATTTT.

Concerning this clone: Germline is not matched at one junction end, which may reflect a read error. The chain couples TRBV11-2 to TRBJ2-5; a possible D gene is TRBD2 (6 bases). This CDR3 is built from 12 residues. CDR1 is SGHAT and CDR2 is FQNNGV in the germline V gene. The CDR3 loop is CASSSEGLLEDF. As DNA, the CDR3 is TGTGCCAGCAGTTCGGAGGGACTCCTGGAGGACTTC.